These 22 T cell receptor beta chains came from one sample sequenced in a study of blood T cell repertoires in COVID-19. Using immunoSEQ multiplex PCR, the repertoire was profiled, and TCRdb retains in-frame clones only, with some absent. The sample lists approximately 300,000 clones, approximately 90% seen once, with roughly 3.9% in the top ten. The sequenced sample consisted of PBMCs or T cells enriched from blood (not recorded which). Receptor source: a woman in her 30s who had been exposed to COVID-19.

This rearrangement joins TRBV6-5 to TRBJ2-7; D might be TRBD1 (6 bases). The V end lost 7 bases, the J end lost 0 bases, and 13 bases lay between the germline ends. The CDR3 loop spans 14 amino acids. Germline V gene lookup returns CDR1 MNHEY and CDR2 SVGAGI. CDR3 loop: CASNLVGGSYEQYF. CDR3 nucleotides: TGTGCCAGCAACCTGGTAGGGGGCTCCTACGAGCAGTACTTC.

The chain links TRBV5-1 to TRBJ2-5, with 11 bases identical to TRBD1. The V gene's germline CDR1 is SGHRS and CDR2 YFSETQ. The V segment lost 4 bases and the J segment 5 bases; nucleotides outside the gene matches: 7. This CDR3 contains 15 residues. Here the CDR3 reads CASSPRTGGVETQYF. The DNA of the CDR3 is TGCGCCAGCAGCCCAAGGACAGGGGGCGTTGAGACCCAGTACTTC.

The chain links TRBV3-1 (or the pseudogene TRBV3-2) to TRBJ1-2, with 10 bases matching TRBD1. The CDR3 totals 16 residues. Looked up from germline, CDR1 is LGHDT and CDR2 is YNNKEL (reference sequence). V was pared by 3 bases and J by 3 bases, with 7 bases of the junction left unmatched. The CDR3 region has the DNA TGTGCCAGCAGCCACCACACCGGGACAGGGGACTATGGCTACACCTTC. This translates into CASSHHTGTGDYGYTF.

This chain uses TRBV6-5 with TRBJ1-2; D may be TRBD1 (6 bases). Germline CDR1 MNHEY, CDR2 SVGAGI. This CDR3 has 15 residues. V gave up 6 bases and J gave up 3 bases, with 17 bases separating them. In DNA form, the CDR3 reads TGTGCCAGCAGCAGCAGGGGCCGCGGGTACTATGGCTACACCTTC. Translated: CASSSRGRGYYGYTF.

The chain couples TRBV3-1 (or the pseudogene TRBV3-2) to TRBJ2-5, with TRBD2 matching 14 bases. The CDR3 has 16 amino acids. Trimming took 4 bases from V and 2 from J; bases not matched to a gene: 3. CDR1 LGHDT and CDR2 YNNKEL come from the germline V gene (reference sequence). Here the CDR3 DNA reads TGTGCCAGCAGCCGCGGACTAGCGGGGGGACAAGAGACCCAGTACTTC. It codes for CASSRGLAGGQETQYF.

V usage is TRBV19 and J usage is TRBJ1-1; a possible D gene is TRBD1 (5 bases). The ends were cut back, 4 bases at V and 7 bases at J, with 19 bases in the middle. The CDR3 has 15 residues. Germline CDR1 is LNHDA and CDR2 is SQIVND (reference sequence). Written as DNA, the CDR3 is TGTGCCAGTAGTACTACAGGACACCCCTCTAGTGAAGCTTTCTTT. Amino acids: CASSTTGHPSSEAFF.

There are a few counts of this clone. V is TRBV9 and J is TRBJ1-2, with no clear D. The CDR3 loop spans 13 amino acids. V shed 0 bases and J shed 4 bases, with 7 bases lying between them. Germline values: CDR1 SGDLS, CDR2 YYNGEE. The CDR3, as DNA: TGTGCCAGCAGCGTAGCAACAGCCTATGGCTACACCTTC. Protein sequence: CASSVATAYGYTF.

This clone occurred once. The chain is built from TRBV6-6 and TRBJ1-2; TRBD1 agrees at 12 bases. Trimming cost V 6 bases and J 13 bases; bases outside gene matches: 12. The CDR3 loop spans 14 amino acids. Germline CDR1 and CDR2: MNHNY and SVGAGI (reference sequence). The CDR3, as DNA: TGTGCCAGCAGCCAACCTAGGGGGACAGGGGGCCCCACCTTC. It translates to CASSQPRGTGGPTF.

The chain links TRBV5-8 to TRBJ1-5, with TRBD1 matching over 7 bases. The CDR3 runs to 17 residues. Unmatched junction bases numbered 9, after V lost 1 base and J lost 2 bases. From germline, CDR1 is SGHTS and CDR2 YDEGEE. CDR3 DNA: TGTGCCAGCAGCTTGCCACAGGGGTCCGCAGGCAATCAGCCCCAGCATTTT. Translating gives CASSLPQGSAGNQPQHF.

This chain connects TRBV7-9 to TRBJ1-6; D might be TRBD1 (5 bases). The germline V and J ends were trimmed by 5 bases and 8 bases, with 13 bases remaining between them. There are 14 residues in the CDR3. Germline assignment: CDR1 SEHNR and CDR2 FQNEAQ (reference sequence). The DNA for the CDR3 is TGTGCCAGCAGCCTGGGACGGGACTATTCACCCCTCCACTTT. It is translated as CASSLGRDYSPLHF.

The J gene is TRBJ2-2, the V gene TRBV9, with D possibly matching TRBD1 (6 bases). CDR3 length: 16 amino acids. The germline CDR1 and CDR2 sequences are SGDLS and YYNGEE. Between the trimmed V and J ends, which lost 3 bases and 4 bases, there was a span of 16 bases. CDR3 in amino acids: CASSGGPGHTTGELFF. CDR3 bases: TGTGCCAGCAGCGGCGGACCGGGACATACCACCGGGGAGCTGTTTTTT. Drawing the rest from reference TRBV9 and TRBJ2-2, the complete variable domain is DSGVTQTPKHLITATGQRVTLRCSPRSGDLSVYWYQQSLDQGLQFLIQYYNGEERAKGNILERFSAQQFPDLHSELNLSSLELGDSALYFCASSGGPGHTTGELFFGEGSRLTVL.

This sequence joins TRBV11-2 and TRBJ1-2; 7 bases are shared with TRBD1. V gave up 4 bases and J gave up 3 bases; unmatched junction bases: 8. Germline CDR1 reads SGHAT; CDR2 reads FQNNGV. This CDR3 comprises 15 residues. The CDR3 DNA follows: TGTGCCAGCAGCTCAAACAGGGGAAGAGACTATGGCTACACCTTC. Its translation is CASSSNRGRDYGYTF.

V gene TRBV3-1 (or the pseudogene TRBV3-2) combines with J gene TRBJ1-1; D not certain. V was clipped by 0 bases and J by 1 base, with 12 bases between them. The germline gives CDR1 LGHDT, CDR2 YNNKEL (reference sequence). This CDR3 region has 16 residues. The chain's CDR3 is CASSQDLGGWNTEAFF. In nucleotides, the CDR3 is TGTGCCAGCAGCCAAGATCTGGGCGGGTGGAACACTGAAGCTTTCTTT.

CDR3 in DNA: TGTGCCAGCAGCCTATTTTCGGGTTTGGGGGGGAAGTCCTACAATGAGCAGTTCTTC. It translates to CASSLFSGLGGKSYNEQFF. This chain joins TRBV5-5 and TRBJ2-1; 7 bases fit TRBD2. This CDR3 contains 19 residues. Germline V CDR1 and CDR2: SGHKS, YYEKEE (reference sequence). The ends lost 4 bases at V and 1 base at J; junction bases unmatched: 17.

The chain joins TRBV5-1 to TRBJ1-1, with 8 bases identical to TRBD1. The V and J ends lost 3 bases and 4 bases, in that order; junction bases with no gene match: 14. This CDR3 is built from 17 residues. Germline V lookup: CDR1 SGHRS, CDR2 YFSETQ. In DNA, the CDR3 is TGCGCCAGCAGCTCCATCATGACAGGGGATGGTAGCACTGAAGCTTTCTTT. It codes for CASSSIMTGDGSTEAFF. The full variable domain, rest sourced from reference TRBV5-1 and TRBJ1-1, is KAGVTQTPRYLIKTRGQQVTLSCSPISGHRSVSWYQQTPGQGLQFLFEYFSETQRNKGNFPGRFSGRQFSNSRSEMNVSTLELGDSALYLCASSSIMTGDGSTEAFFGQGTRLTVV.

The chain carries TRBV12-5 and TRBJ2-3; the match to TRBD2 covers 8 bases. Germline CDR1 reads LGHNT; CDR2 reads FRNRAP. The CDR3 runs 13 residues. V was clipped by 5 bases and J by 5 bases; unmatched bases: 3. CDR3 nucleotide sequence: TGTGCTAGTGGTGGACTAGCAGTAGATACGCAGTATTTT. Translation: CASGGLAVDTQYF.

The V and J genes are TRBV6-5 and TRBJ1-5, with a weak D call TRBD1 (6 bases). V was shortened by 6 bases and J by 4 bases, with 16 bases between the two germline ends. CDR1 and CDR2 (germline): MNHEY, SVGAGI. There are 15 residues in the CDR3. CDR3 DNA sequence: TGTGCCAGCAGAAGAACAGGGTTAAGGAATCAGCCCCAGCATTTT. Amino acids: CASRRTGLRNQPQHF.

The CDR3 protein is CASSPRVNEQFF. CDR3 nucleotide sequence: TGTGCCAGCAGCCCACGGGTCAATGAGCAGTTCTTC. This rearrangement joins TRBV5-5 to TRBJ2-1; D gene unclear. Germline assignment: CDR1 SGHKS and CDR2 YYEKEE (reference sequence). The CDR3 is 12 residues long. Deletions cut 4 bases from V and 6 bases from J, with 8 bases between.

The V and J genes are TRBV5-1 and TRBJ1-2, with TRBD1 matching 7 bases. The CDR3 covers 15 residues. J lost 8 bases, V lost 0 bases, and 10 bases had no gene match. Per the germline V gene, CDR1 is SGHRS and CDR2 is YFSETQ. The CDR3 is CASSLGWGQREGYTF. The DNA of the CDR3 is TGCGCCAGCAGCTTGGGATGGGGACAGAGAGAAGGCTACACCTTC.

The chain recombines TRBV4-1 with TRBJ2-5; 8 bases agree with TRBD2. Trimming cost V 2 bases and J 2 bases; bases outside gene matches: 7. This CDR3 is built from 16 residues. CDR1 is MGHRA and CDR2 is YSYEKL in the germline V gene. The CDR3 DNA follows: TGCGCCAGCAGCCAACCTGGGGCTAGCGGGCAAGAGACCCAGTACTTC. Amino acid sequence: CASSQPGASGQETQYF.

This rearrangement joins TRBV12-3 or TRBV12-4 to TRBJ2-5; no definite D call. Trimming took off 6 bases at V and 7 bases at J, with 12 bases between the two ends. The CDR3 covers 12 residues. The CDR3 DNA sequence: TGTGCCAGCAGGTCAAGCGTGGGGACCCAGTACTTC. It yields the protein CASRSSVGTQYF.

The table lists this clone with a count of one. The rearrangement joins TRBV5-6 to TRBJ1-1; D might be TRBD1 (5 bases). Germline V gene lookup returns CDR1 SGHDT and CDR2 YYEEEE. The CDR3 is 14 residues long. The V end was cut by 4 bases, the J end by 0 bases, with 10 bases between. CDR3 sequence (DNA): TGTGCCAGCAGCCGGGGGGGTTTGAACACTGAAGCTTTCTTT. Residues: CASSRGGLNTEAFF.